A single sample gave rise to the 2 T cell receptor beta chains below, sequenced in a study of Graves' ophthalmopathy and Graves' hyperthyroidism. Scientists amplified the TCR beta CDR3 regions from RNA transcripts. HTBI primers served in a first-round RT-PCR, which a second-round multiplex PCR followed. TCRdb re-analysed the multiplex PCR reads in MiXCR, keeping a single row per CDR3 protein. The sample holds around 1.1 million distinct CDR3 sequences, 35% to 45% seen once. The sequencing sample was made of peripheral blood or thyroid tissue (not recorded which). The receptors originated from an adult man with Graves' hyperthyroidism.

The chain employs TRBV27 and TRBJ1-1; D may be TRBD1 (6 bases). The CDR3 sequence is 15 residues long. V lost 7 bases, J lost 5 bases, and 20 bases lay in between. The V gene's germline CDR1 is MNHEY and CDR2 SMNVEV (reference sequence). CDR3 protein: CASKGGAAGKTEAFF. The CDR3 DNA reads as TGTGCCAGCAAGGGGGGCGCGGCGGGGAAGACTGAAGCTTTCTTT.

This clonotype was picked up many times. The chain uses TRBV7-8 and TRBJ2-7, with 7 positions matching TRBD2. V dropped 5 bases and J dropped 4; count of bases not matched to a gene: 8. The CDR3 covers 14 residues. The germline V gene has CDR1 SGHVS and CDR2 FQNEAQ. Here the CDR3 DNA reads TGTGCCAGCAGCCCCCGGGACTATACTTACGAGCAGTACTTC. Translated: CASSPRDYTYEQYF.